This T cell receptor beta chain was sequenced in a study of blood T cell repertoires in COVID-19. J lost 5 bases, V lost 0 bases, and 10 bases had no gene match. Germline V gene sequence: CDR1 SGHAT, CDR2 FQNNGV. The CDR3 is made up of 17 amino acids. The table came from immunoSEQ multiplex PCR; TCRdb's copy has only in-frame clones and leaves some out. This sample yields 80,000 to 100,000 clones, of which under 80% are seen a single time; roughly 15% belongs to the top ten. The chain is built from TRBV11-2 and TRBJ1-2, with TRBD1 matching 9 bases. Sequenced: peripheral blood. The sequence was collected from a human donor in a cohort sampled during active COVID-19. CDR3 DNA: TGTGCCAGCAGCTTAGATCTTTGGGGACAGGGCTCATATGGCTACACCTTC. Protein product: CASSLDLWGQGSYGYTF.